This T cell receptor beta chain originates from a study of shared clonotypes between healthy human individuals. Broader study findings: Across subsets, estimated richness was generally greater for naive than for memory populations.

Notes on this clone: Its antigen remains unidentified.

Here immunoSEQ multiplex PCR was the method, and the copy in TCRdb shows in-frame clones only, minus some. The sample shows 640,000 or so clones, 72% of them seen only once. Sequencing used memory CD4+ T cells sorted from blood. Subset specified: CD45RA-negative fraction. This clonotype was obtained from a woman younger than 45 in good health.

The CDR3 nucleotides are TGTGCCAGCAGTACCCGGGGGGCGGGCACAGATACGCAGTATTTT. It codes for CASSTRGAGTDTQYF. The chain is built from TRBV28 and TRBJ2-3; D is possibly TRBD2 (7 bases). Germline CDR1 MDHEN, CDR2 SYDVKM. V was pared by 5 bases and J by 1 base, with 13 bases between. The CDR3 covers 15 residues.